The rows below give T cell receptor beta chains drawn from one sample of a study of stem cell transplantation in POMP-related autoinflammatory disease. TCRdb's table, derived via immunoSEQ multiplex PCR, lists solely in-frame clones and lacks some. This table holds some 70,000 clones, around 90% found once. The material was CD4+ T cells from PBMCs, obtained after stem cell transplantation. The receptors stem from a human patient with POMP-related autoinflammation and immune dysregulation (PRAID). Some T cells may be graft donor cells. CDR3s include the opening cysteine and the closing phenylalanine or tryptophan. D genes are given only for firm matches. Size values are once, few and many counts, or a class for expanded clones, and some rows have none.

>TRBV6-8|TRBJ1-6|NA|NA
CASPEQAGNSPLHF
TGTGCCAGCCCCGAACAGGCAGGAAATTCACCCCTCCACTTT
>TRBV25-1|TRBJ1-1|NA|NA
CASSEYGGATEAFF
TGTGCCAGCAGTGAATATGGGGGAGCCACTGAAGCTTTCTTT
>TRBV15|TRBJ2-3|NA|NA
CATSRDGGRGTDTQYF
TGTGCCACCAGCAGAGATGGGGGAAGAGGGACAGATACGCAGTATTTT
>TRBV27|TRBJ2-7|NA|NA
CASSLVGSSSYEQYF
TGTGCCAGCAGTTTAGTCGGGTCTAGCTCCTACGAGCAGTACTTC
>TRBV5-8|TRBJ1-5|NA|NA
CASSHVTVDQPQHF
TGTGCCAGCAGCCATGTTACTGTTGATCAGCCCCAGCATTTT
>TRBV6-5|TRBJ2-7|TRBD1|NA
CASSYKGASSYEQYF
TGTGCCAGCAGTTACAAGGGGGCGAGCTCCTACGAGCAGTACTTC
>TRBV15|TRBJ2-2|NA|NA
CATSRGRVNTGELFF
TGTGCCACCAGCAGAGGACGGGTGAACACCGGGGAGCTGTTTTTT
>TRBV23-1|TRBJ1-1|NA|few
CASIYREMNTEAFF
TGCGCCAGCATCTACCGGGAAATGAACACTGAAGCTTTCTTT
>TRBV2|TRBJ2-5|TRBD1|NA
CASSGDRENQETQYF
TGTGCCAGCAGTGGGGACAGGGAGAACCAAGAGACCCAGTACTTC
>TRBV28|TRBJ2-4|NA|NA
CASSSGTKNIQYF
TGTGCCAGCAGTTCGGGGACCAAAAACATTCAGTACTTC
>TRBV2|TRBJ2-3|NA|NA
CASSSGTFTDTQYF
TGTGCCAGCTCATCCGGGACTTTCACAGATACGCAGTATTTT
>TRBV28|TRBJ1-4|NA|NA
CASRKFGRVEEKLFF
TGTGCCAGCAGAAAATTCGGTAGGGTGGAAGAAAAACTGTTTTTT
>TRBV30|TRBJ2-7|TRBD2|few
CAWSVGGSSYEQYF
TGTGCCTGGAGTGTGGGGGGGAGCTCCTACGAGCAGTACTTC
>TRBV20-1|TRBJ2-5|NA|NA
CSARTGETQYF
TGCAGTGCCCGGACGGGGGAGACCCAGTACTTC
>TRBV7-9|TRBJ2-3|TRBD2|NA
CASSLGGRAGVDTQYF
TGTGCCAGCAGCTTAGGCGGGAGGGCCGGAGTTGATACGCAGTATTTT
>TRBV28|TRBJ2-1|NA|NA
CASSFVEVVIYNEQFF
TGTGCCAGCAGTTTTGTCGAGGTGGTCATCTACAATGAGCAGTTCTTC
>TRBV6-5|TRBJ1-5|TRBD1|NA
CASSMTGYSNQPQHF
TGTGCCAGCAGTATGACAGGGTATAGCAATCAGCCCCAGCATTTT
>TRBV24-1|TRBJ2-3|TRBD1|NA
CATSDLRQGTDTQYF
TGTGCCACCAGTGATTTGCGACAGGGGACAGATACGCAGTATTTT
>TRBV6-1|TRBJ2-2|NA|NA
CASSERGPNTGELFF
TGTGCCAGCAGTGAAAGGGGACCTAACACCGGGGAGCTGTTTTTT
>TRBV6-5|TRBJ1-1|TRBD1|medium-sized
CASSMTGGTEAFF
TGTGCCAGCAGCATGACAGGGGGCACTGAAGCTTTCTTT
>TRBV12-3/TRBV12-4|TRBJ2-1|NA|once
CASSLVRYEQFF
TGTGCCAGCAGTTTAGTCAGGTATGAGCAGTTCTTC
>TRBV9|TRBJ2-2|NA|NA
CASSGAAGELFF
TGTGCCAGCAGCGGGGCGGCCGGGGAGCTGTTTTTT
>TRBV29-1|TRBJ2-7|TRBD2|NA
CSVDAGTSASGEQYF
TGCAGCGTTGACGCCGGGACTAGCGCCTCGGGTGAGCAGTACTTC
>TRBV4-2|TRBJ2-3|TRBD2|once
CASSQEGLAGVDTQYF
TGTGCCAGCAGCCAAGAAGGACTAGCGGGAGTAGATACGCAGTATTTT
>TRBV2|TRBJ1-3|NA|NA
CASMTHPGNTIYF
TGTGCCAGCATGACGCACCCTGGAAACACCATATATTTT
>TRBV5-1|TRBJ1-1|NA|NA
CASSPSPGSNEAFF
TGCGCCAGCAGCCCTTCCCCAGGGTCGAATGAAGCTTTCTTT
>TRBV19|TRBJ1-4|NA|NA
CASSPLLDATNEKLFF
TGTGCCAGTAGTCCTCTACTGGACGCAACTAATGAAAAACTGTTTTTT
>TRBV28|TRBJ1-2|TRBD1|once
CASSKQGRNGYTF
TGTGCCAGCAGTAAACAGGGGAGGAATGGCTACACCTTC
>TRBV5-4|TRBJ2-3|NA|NA
CASSLYGYIDTQYF
TGTGCCAGCAGCTTATACGGGTATATCGATACGCAGTATTTT
>TRBV9|TRBJ1-5|NA|NA
CASSEGQRNQPQHF
TGTGCCAGCAGCGAGGGACAAAGGAATCAGCCCCAGCATTTT
>TRBV27|TRBJ2-1|NA|NA
CASSYGSYNEQFF
TGTGCCAGCAGTTACGGGTCCTACAATGAGCAGTTCTTC
>TRBV9|TRBJ2-2|TRBD2|NA
CASSVDRTSLNTGELFF
TGTGCCAGCAGCGTAGACCGGACTAGCCTGAACACCGGGGAGCTGTTTTTT
>TRBV19|TRBJ2-4|NA|few
CASKKGPNIQYF
TGTGCCAGTAAGAAAGGGCCAAACATTCAGTACTTC
>TRBV28|TRBJ1-1|NA|NA
CASGRGPLSTEAFF
TGTGCCAGCGGGCGGGGGCCCCTTAGCACTGAAGCTTTCTTT
>TRBV27|TRBJ2-6|NA|NA
CASSLFLNPGANVLTF
TGTGCCAGCAGTTTATTTTTGAACCCTGGGGCCAACGTCCTGACTTTC
>TRBV28|TRBJ1-5|TRBD1|NA
CASDRGPHQPQHF
TGTGCCAGCGATAGGGGGCCGCATCAGCCCCAGCATTTT
>TRBV18|TRBJ1-1|NA|NA
CASSPSPLRGTEAFF
TGTGCCAGCTCACCCTCCCCTCTAAGGGGCACTGAAGCTTTCTTT
>TRBV5-8|TRBJ2-5|NA|NA
CASSFGAAGETQYF
TGTGCCAGCAGCTTTGGGGCAGCCGGGGAGACCCAGTACTTC
>TRBV28|TRBJ1-5|NA|NA
CASSLGFTQHF
TGTGCCAGCAGTTTAGGGTTCACCCAGCATTTT
>TRBV9|TRBJ2-3|NA|NA
CASSVLGDTQYF
TGTGCCAGCAGCGTATTGGGGGATACGCAGTATTTT
>TRBV29-1|TRBJ2-2|NA|NA
CSVALGRMNTGELFF
TGCAGCGTCGCACTGGGCAGAATGAACACCGGGGAGCTGTTTTTT
>TRBV28|TRBJ2-7|TRBD1|NA
CASSYRGPTYEQYF
TGTGCCAGCAGTTACAGGGGCCCAACCTACGAGCAGTACTTC
>TRBV5-1|TRBJ2-1|NA|once
CASSLGVREGNEQFF
TGCGCCAGCAGCTTGGGGGTTCGCGAGGGGAATGAGCAGTTCTTC
>TRBV11-3|TRBJ2-3|NA|NA
CASSLASRTDTQYF
TGTGCCAGCAGCTTAGCTTCTCGCACAGATACGCAGTATTTT
>TRBV18|TRBJ2-1|TRBD1|NA
CASSPTGPGQGINEQFF
TGTGCCAGCTCACCAACGGGGCCGGGACAGGGGATCAATGAGCAGTTCTTC
>TRBV28|TRBJ1-1|NA|NA
CASTQGGADYTEAFF
TGTGCCAGCACCCAAGGGGGGGCGGATTACACTGAAGCTTTCTTT
>TRBV11-3|TRBJ2-1|NA|NA
CASSPLGLSSYNEQFF
TGTGCCAGCAGCCCCCTGGGGCTGAGCTCCTACAATGAGCAGTTCTTC
>TRBV5-1|TRBJ2-1|TRBD2|NA
CASSLAGGGAYNEQFF
TGCGCCAGCAGCTTGGCCGGCGGGGGGGCCTACAATGAGCAGTTCTTC
>TRBV15|TRBJ2-1|TRBD2|once
CATSVAGGSYNEQFF
TGTGCCACCAGCGTAGCGGGGGGCTCCTACAATGAGCAGTTCTTC
>TRBV6-5|TRBJ2-4|NA|NA
CATASRERNIQYF
TGTGCCACCGCCTCCAGGGAGAGGAACATTCAGTACTTC
>TRBV10-3|TRBJ2-2|NA|NA
CAISESGGTGELFF
TGTGCCATCAGTGAGTCAGGAGGGACCGGGGAGCTGTTTTTT